This T cell receptor (beta chain) originates from a study of cytomegalovirus exposure and HLA in healthy donors. Overall study: The use of the same platform for the approximately 130 validation repertoires and the approximately 670 first-cohort repertoires was reported by a later analysis.

Overall study findings and caveats: Generally TCR sequences proved uncommon, though certain public TCRs appeared in numerous donors. Cytomegalovirus status, reportedly, was diagnosed with high specificity and sensitivity by the classifier.

Germline assignment: CDR1 SGHAT and CDR2 FQDESV (reference sequence). Trimming removed 0 bases at V and 5 bases at J, with 5 bases between. The CDR3 sequence is 12 residues long. For this clone: Its antigen is as yet unknown.

The method was immunoSEQ multiplex PCR; TCRdb's version includes in-frame clones alone and lacks a portion of them. The data contain more than 200,000 clones, about 90% of them singletons. The TCR originated in a woman in her twenties or thirties in good health and CMV-seronegative. The sample comprised PBMCs. The J gene is TRBJ2-7, the V gene TRBV11-1, with D perhaps assigned TRBD1 or TRBD2 (5 bases each). CDR3 DNA sequence: TGTGCCAGCAGCTTAGCGGGGGACGAGCAGTACTTC. Its translation: CASSLAGDEQYF. Supplemented by reference TRBV11-1 and TRBJ2-7, the full variable domain reads EAEVAQSPRYKITEKSQAVAFWCDPISGHATLYWYRQILGQGPELLVQFQDESVVDDSQLPKDRFSAERLKGVDSTLKIQPAELGDSAMYLCASSLAGDEQYFGPGTRLTVT.